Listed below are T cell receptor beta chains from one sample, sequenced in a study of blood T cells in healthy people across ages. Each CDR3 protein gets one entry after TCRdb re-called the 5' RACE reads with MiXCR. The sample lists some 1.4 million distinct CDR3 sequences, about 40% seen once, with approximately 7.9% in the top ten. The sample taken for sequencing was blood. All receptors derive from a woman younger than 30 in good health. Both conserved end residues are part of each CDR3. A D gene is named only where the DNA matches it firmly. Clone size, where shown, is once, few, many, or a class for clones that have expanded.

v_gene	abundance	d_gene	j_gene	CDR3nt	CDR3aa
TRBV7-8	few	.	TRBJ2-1	TGTGCCAGCAGCCTTCCTAGAGCCCGGGATGAGCAGTTCTTC	CASSLPRARDEQFF
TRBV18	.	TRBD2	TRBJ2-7	TGTGCCAGCTTCGGGACTAGCGGGGGGACCCCTCGCGAGCAGTACTTC	CASFGTSGGTPREQYF
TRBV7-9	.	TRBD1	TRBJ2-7	TGTGCCAGCAGACCGACAGGGCGTAGCTACAATGAGCAGTACTTC	CASRPTGRSYNEQYF
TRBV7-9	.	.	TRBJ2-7	TGTGCCAGCAGTTGGGACGGGCCCTACAATGAGCAGTACTTC	CASSWDGPYNEQYF
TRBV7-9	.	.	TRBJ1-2	TGTGCCGGCAGCTTAGAGGTGCCGGCAGGGGATGGCTACACCTTC	CAGSLEVPAGDGYTF
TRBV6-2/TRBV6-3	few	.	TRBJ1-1	TGTGCCAGCAGCACCCCCGGAGTGCGGGTTAAGAACACTGAAGCTTTCTTT	CASSTPGVRVKNTEAFF
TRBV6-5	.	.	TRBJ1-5	TGTGCCAGCAGTTACACCTTCGGACAGCCGTATAATAGCAATCAGCCCCAGCATTTT	CASSYTFGQPYNSNQPQHF
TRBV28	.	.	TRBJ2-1	TGTGCCAGCAGTTTATCCTCCACAGTCAATGAGCAGTTCTTC	CASSLSSTVNEQFF
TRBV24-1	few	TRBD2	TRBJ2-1	TGTGCCACCAGTGAGACTAGCGGGAGTGGGAAGTTCTTC	CATSETSGSGKFF
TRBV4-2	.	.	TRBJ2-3	TGTGCCAGCAGCCAAGAACCAGGGGGGCCGAGCACAGAGACGCAGTATTTT	CASSQEPGGPSTETQYF